Listed below are T cell receptor beta chains from one sample, sequenced in a study of blood T cell repertoires in COVID-19. Generated by immunoSEQ multiplex PCR, the TCRdb table keeps only in-frame clones and is missing some. Here the sample spans over 250,000 clones, about 80% being singletons. What was sequenced was peripheral blood. The receptors were sampled from a woman aged 50 to 60 who had recovered from COVID-19. CDR3s include the opening cysteine and the closing phenylalanine or tryptophan. The order of the fields is D gene, J gene, clone size, V gene, CDR3 protein, CDR3 DNA. D genes are given only for firm matches. Rows may omit the clone size; those that give it use once, few, many or a size class.

d_call: .; j_call: TRBJ1-4; clone_size: .; v_call: TRBV19; cdr3_aa: CASSLQATNEKLFF; cdr3_nt: TGTGCCAGTAGTTTGCAGGCAACTAATGAAAAACTGTTTTTT
d_call: .; j_call: TRBJ2-5; clone_size: .; v_call: TRBV5-4; cdr3_aa: CASSDRGDYQYQETQYF; cdr3_nt: TGTGCCAGCTCTGATAGGGGGGACTATCAGTACCAAGAGACCCAGTACTTC
d_call: TRBD2; j_call: TRBJ2-3; clone_size: once; v_call: TRBV7-3; cdr3_aa: CASSLGTKTTDTQYF; cdr3_nt: TGTGCCAGCAGCTTAGGGACTAAAACTACAGATACGCAGTATTTT
d_call: .; j_call: TRBJ1-4; clone_size: .; v_call: TRBV7-9; cdr3_aa: CASSHDSTNEKLFF; cdr3_nt: TGTGCCAGCAGCCACGACTCAACTAATGAAAAACTGTTTTTT
d_call: TRBD2; j_call: TRBJ2-3; clone_size: .; v_call: TRBV6-6; cdr3_aa: CASSYYLAGGSDTQYF; cdr3_nt: TGTGCCAGCAGTTACTACCTAGCGGGGGGCTCAGATACGCAGTATTTT
d_call: .; j_call: TRBJ2-7; clone_size: .; v_call: TRBV5-4; cdr3_aa: CASSYRPGEQYF; cdr3_nt: TGTGCCAGCAGCTATAGACCGGGGGAGCAGTACTTC
d_call: .; j_call: TRBJ1-5; clone_size: .; v_call: TRBV7-2; cdr3_aa: CASSVGWAQPQHF; cdr3_nt: TGTGCCAGCAGCGTAGGGTGGGCTCAGCCCCAGCATTTT
d_call: .; j_call: TRBJ1-1; clone_size: .; v_call: TRBV7-9; cdr3_aa: CASSPFPEAFF; cdr3_nt: TGTGCCAGCAGCCCCTTCCCTGAAGCTTTCTTT
d_call: TRBD2; j_call: TRBJ2-1; clone_size: .; v_call: TRBV6-5; cdr3_aa: CASSKKRGGMNEQFF; cdr3_nt: TGTGCCAGCAGCAAAAAGCGGGGGGGCATGAATGAGCAGTTCTTC
d_call: TRBD1; j_call: TRBJ1-5; clone_size: .; v_call: TRBV6-5; cdr3_aa: CASSWTGGDQPQHF; cdr3_nt: TGTGCCAGCAGTTGGACAGGGGGCGATCAGCCCCAGCATTTT
d_call: .; j_call: TRBJ2-3; clone_size: once; v_call: TRBV19; cdr3_aa: CASSISRTFADTQYF; cdr3_nt: TGTGCCAGTAGTATTTCTAGGACTTTTGCGGATACGCAGTATTTT
d_call: .; j_call: TRBJ2-6; clone_size: .; v_call: TRBV5-6; cdr3_aa: CASSFRVSGANVLTF; cdr3_nt: TGTGCCAGCAGCTTTAGAGTCTCTGGGGCCAACGTCCTGACTTTC
d_call: .; j_call: TRBJ1-1; clone_size: .; v_call: TRBV2; cdr3_aa: CASSADQGNTEAFF; cdr3_nt: TGTGCCAGCAGTGCGGACCAGGGGAACACTGAAGCTTTCTTT
d_call: .; j_call: TRBJ2-2; clone_size: .; v_call: TRBV18; cdr3_aa: CASSPQLAAKGTGELFF; cdr3_nt: TGTGCCAGCTCACCACAGTTAGCGGCAAAGGGGACCGGGGAGCTGTTTTTT
d_call: .; j_call: TRBJ2-3; clone_size: .; v_call: TRBV19; cdr3_aa: CASSPGGLTDTQYF; cdr3_nt: TGTGCCAGTAGTCCCGGGGGGCTCACAGATACGCAGTATTTT
d_call: .; j_call: TRBJ2-1; clone_size: .; v_call: TRBV4-2; cdr3_aa: CASSQVQEGNEQFF; cdr3_nt: TGTGCCAGCAGCCAAGTACAGGAGGGGAATGAGCAGTTCTTC
d_call: TRBD1; j_call: TRBJ2-3; clone_size: .; v_call: TRBV7-2; cdr3_aa: CASSLTGTTDTQYF; cdr3_nt: TGTGCCAGCAGCTTGACAGGGACCACAGATACGCAGTATTTT
d_call: .; j_call: TRBJ2-1; clone_size: .; v_call: TRBV18; cdr3_aa: CASSPDYPNEQFF; cdr3_nt: TGTGCCAGCTCACCAGACTATCCAAATGAGCAGTTCTTC
d_call: .; j_call: TRBJ1-4; clone_size: few; v_call: TRBV5-4; cdr3_aa: CASSDSEKLFF; cdr3_nt: TGTGCCAGCAGCGACAGTGAAAAACTGTTTTTT
d_call: TRBD1; j_call: TRBJ1-6; clone_size: .; v_call: TRBV5-1; cdr3_aa: CASSPGQGSSPLHF; cdr3_nt: TGCGCCAGCAGCCCAGGACAGGGGTCTTCACCCCTCCACTTT
d_call: TRBD1; j_call: TRBJ1-4; clone_size: .; v_call: TRBV6-2/TRBV6-3; cdr3_aa: CASSLRGQDLEKLFF; cdr3_nt: TGTGCCAGCAGTCTGCGCGGACAGGACCTTGAAAAACTGTTTTTT
d_call: .; j_call: TRBJ2-7; clone_size: .; v_call: TRBV28; cdr3_aa: CASKRGSEQYF; cdr3_nt: TGTGCCAGCAAGAGGGGGAGCGAGCAGTACTTC
d_call: TRBD1; j_call: TRBJ1-4; clone_size: .; v_call: TRBV18; cdr3_aa: CASSPDRASYEKLFF; cdr3_nt: TGTGCCAGCTCACCAGACAGGGCGTCTTATGAAAAACTGTTTTTT
d_call: .; j_call: TRBJ2-1; clone_size: .; v_call: TRBV6-5; cdr3_aa: CASSLDPGLDEQFF; cdr3_nt: TGTGCCAGCAGCCTTGACCCGGGTTTGGATGAGCAGTTCTTC
d_call: .; j_call: TRBJ1-2; clone_size: .; v_call: TRBV3-1/TRBV3-2; cdr3_aa: CASSQTQGLKGYTF; cdr3_nt: TGTGCCAGCAGCCAGACCCAGGGCTTAAAGGGCTACACCTTC
d_call: TRBD1; j_call: TRBJ1-5; clone_size: .; v_call: TRBV2; cdr3_aa: CASSDEGQPNQPQHF; cdr3_nt: TGTGCCAGCAGTGATGAGGGACAGCCTAATCAGCCCCAGCATTTT
d_call: TRBD2; j_call: TRBJ2-3; clone_size: .; v_call: TRBV29-1; cdr3_aa: CSVGTSGADTQYF; cdr3_nt: TGCAGCGTGGGGACTAGCGGGGCGGATACGCAGTATTTT
d_call: .; j_call: TRBJ1-4; clone_size: .; v_call: TRBV2; cdr3_aa: CASRLEANEKLFF; cdr3_nt: TGTGCCAGCAGATTAGAAGCTAATGAAAAACTGTTTTTT
d_call: .; j_call: TRBJ1-1; clone_size: .; v_call: TRBV3-1/TRBV3-2; cdr3_aa: CATRPQGIGWAFF; cdr3_nt: TGTGCCACCCGACCACAGGGTATCGGGTGGGCTTTCTTT
d_call: TRBD2; j_call: TRBJ2-3; clone_size: .; v_call: TRBV4-3; cdr3_aa: CASSQGLSGVTTDTQYF; cdr3_nt: TGCGCCAGCAGCCAAGGTCTCAGCGGGGTTACCACAGATACGCAGTATTTT
d_call: .; j_call: TRBJ2-7; clone_size: .; v_call: TRBV6-6; cdr3_aa: CASSNTVTGREQYF; cdr3_nt: TGTGCCAGCAGTAACACGGTGACAGGTCGCGAGCAGTACTTC
d_call: TRBD1; j_call: TRBJ2-3; clone_size: .; v_call: TRBV7-2; cdr3_aa: CASSLGQPGADTQYF; cdr3_nt: TGTGCCAGCAGCTTGGGACAGCCCGGTGCAGATACGCAGTATTTT
d_call: TRBD2; j_call: TRBJ2-2; clone_size: .; v_call: TRBV19; cdr3_aa: CASSYRTSGVTGELFF; cdr3_nt: TGTGCCAGTAGCTATAGGACTAGCGGGGTCACCGGGGAGCTGTTTTTT
d_call: .; j_call: TRBJ2-2; clone_size: .; v_call: TRBV5-5; cdr3_aa: CASSHDRNTGELFF; cdr3_nt: TGTGCCAGCAGCCACGACAGGAACACCGGGGAGCTGTTTTTT
d_call: .; j_call: TRBJ2-7; clone_size: .; v_call: TRBV7-2; cdr3_aa: CASSHRQAYEQYF; cdr3_nt: TGTGCCAGCAGCCACAGACAGGCATACGAGCAGTACTTC
d_call: TRBD1; j_call: TRBJ1-5; clone_size: .; v_call: TRBV5-5; cdr3_aa: CASSPDRDQPQHF; cdr3_nt: TGTGCCAGCAGCCCGGACAGGGATCAGCCCCAGCATTTT
d_call: .; j_call: TRBJ2-7; clone_size: .; v_call: TRBV3-1/TRBV3-2; cdr3_aa: CASSQARVEVGSSYEQYF; cdr3_nt: TGTGCCAGCAGCCAAGCTCGAGTAGAGGTAGGAAGCTCCTACGAGCAGTACTTC
d_call: TRBD1; j_call: TRBJ2-3; clone_size: once; v_call: TRBV5-5; cdr3_aa: CASSLAGTAPDTQYF; cdr3_nt: TGTGCCAGCAGCTTGGCCGGGACAGCCCCAGATACGCAGTATTTT
d_call: .; j_call: TRBJ1-1; clone_size: .; v_call: TRBV5-5; cdr3_aa: CASGAVANTEAFF; cdr3_nt: TGTGCCAGCGGGGCTGTTGCGAACACTGAAGCTTTCTTT
d_call: .; j_call: TRBJ1-6; clone_size: few; v_call: TRBV10-3; cdr3_aa: CAISESAQSGSPLHF; cdr3_nt: TGTGCCATCAGTGAGTCGGCACAATCGGGATCACCCCTCCACTTT
d_call: .; j_call: TRBJ2-5; clone_size: once; v_call: TRBV20-1; cdr3_aa: CSARDLETQYF; cdr3_nt: TGCAGTGCTAGAGATCTAGAGACCCAGTACTTC
d_call: .; j_call: TRBJ1-1; clone_size: once; v_call: TRBV6-6; cdr3_aa: CASLGADTEAFF; cdr3_nt: TGTGCCAGCCTAGGGGCAGACACTGAAGCTTTCTTT
d_call: TRBD1; j_call: TRBJ2-1; clone_size: .; v_call: TRBV18; cdr3_aa: CASSPQGANEQFF; cdr3_nt: TGTGCCAGCTCACCTCAGGGGGCCAATGAGCAGTTCTTC
d_call: TRBD2; j_call: TRBJ2-5; clone_size: .; v_call: TRBV4-1; cdr3_aa: CASSRGAGGRETQYF; cdr3_nt: TGCGCCAGCAGCCGGGGAGCGGGGGGTAGGGAGACCCAGTACTTC
d_call: .; j_call: TRBJ1-1; clone_size: .; v_call: TRBV13; cdr3_aa: CASRQNTEAFF; cdr3_nt: TGTGCCAGCAGACAGAACACTGAAGCTTTCTTT
d_call: TRBD1; j_call: TRBJ1-4; clone_size: .; v_call: TRBV9; cdr3_aa: CASSPLQGQGYEKLFF; cdr3_nt: TGTGCCAGCAGCCCCTTACAGGGACAGGGGTATGAAAAACTGTTTTTT
d_call: TRBD2; j_call: TRBJ2-3; clone_size: .; v_call: TRBV5-5; cdr3_aa: CASSWEGPSTDTQYF; cdr3_nt: TGTGCCAGCAGCTGGGAGGGGCCTAGCACAGATACGCAGTATTTT
d_call: TRBD2; j_call: TRBJ2-5; clone_size: .; v_call: TRBV6-2/TRBV6-3; cdr3_aa: CASSYSILAGREETQYF; cdr3_nt: TGTGCCAGCAGTTACTCGATTCTAGCGGGCCGGGAAGAGACCCAGTACTTC
d_call: TRBD2; j_call: TRBJ2-3; clone_size: few; v_call: TRBV7-2; cdr3_aa: CASRITSGALTDTQYF; cdr3_nt: TGTGCCAGCAGAATAACTAGCGGGGCCCTAACAGATACGCAGTATTTT
d_call: TRBD2; j_call: TRBJ2-3; clone_size: .; v_call: TRBV27; cdr3_aa: CASGTILAGGSDTQYF; cdr3_nt: TGTGCCAGCGGGACCATACTAGCGGGGGGGTCGGATACGCAGTATTTT